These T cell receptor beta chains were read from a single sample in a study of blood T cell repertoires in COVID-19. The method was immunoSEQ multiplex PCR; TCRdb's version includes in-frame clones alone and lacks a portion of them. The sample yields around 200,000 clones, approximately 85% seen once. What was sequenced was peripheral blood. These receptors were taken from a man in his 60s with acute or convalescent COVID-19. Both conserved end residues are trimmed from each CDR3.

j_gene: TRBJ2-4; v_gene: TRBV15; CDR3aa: ATSRDNRAADLAKNIQY
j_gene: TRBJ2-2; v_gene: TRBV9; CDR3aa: ASSRQSGPRELF
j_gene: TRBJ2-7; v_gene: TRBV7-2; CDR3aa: ASSLIKGSTYEQY
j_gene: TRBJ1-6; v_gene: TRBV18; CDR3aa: ASSPGRESPLH
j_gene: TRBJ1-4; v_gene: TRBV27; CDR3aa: ASKRLSGKGEKLF
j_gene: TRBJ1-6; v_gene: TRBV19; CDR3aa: ASSRLPGTGGAPLH
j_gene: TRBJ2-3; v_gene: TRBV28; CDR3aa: ASKRAPTDTQY
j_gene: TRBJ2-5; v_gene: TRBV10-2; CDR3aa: ASSEDLRETQY
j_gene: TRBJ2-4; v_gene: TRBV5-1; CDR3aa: ASSLERLGAKNIQY
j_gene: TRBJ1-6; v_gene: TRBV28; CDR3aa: ASSPPGLSPLH
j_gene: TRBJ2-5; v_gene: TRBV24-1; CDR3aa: ATSDPTGGRQETQY
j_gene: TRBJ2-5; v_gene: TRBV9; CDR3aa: ASSALMGETQETQY
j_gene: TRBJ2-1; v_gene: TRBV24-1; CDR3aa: ATSDNREYNEQF
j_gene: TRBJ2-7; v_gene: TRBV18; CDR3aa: ASSLGLAGVFPEQY
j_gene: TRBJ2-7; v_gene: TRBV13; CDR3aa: ASSYTGEQY
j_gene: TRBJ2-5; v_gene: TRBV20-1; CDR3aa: SAESHETQY
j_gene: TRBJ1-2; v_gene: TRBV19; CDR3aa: ASSITNYDYT
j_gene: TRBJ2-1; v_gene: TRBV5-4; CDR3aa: ASSSDLAGGREQF
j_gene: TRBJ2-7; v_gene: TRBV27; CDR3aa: ASSRPGGPAYEQY
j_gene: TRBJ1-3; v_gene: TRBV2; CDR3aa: ASSDVSTGNTIY
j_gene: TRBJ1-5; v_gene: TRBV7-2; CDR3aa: ASSLGPPGSFNQPQH
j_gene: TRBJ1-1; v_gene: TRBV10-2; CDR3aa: ASKDPTGQGV
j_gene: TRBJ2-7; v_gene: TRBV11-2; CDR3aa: ASSLGGHSYEQY
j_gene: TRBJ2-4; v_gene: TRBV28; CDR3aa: ASRHPGGTIQY
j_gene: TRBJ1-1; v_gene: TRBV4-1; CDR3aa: ASSQREQNTEAF
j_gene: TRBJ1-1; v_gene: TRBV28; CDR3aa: ASSRGGYWV
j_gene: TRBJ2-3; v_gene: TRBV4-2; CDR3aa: ASSLAGGSTDTQY
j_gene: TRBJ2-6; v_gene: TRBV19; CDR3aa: ASSIGTGSSGANVLT
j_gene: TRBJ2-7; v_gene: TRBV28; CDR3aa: ASSRDGGAPNYEQY
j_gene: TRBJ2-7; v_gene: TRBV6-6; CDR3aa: ASSTGTSGSHEQY
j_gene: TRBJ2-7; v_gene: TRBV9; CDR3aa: ASSAEGTRYEQY
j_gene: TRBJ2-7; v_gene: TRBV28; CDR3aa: ASSPGTGASYEQY
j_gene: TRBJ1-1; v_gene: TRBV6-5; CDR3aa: ASSSRGGTEAF
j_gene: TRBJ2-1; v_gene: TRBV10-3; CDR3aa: AINDRRSNYNEQF
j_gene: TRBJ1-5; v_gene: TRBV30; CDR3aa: AWSTTDSLYSNQPQH
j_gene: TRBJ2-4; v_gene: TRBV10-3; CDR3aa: AISESSGVAKNIQY
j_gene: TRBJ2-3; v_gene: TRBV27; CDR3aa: ASSTGDSSDTQY
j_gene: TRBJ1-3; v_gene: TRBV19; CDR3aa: ASSPGQRSSGNTIY
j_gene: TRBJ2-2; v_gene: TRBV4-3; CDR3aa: ASSHRVLGELF
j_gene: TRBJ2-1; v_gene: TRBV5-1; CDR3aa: ASSILRDRANEQF
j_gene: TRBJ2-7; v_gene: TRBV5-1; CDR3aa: ASSLGSRTGEEQY
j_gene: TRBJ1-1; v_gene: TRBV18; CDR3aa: ASSRTGTLNTEAF
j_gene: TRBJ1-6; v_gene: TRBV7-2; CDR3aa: ASSFADREGSPLH
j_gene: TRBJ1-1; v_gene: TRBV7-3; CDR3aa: ASSQDRNTEAF
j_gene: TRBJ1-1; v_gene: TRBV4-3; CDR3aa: ASSQDGQGGNTEAF
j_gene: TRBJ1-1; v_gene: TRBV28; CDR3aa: ASREQQNTEAF
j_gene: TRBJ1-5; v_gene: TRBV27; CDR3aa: ASSFRGADNQPQH
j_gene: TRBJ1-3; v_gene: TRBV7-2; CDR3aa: ASSFRGSGDTIY
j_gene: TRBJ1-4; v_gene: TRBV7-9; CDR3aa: ASKEGAREKLF